The rows below give T cell receptor beta chains drawn from one sample of a study of blood T cells in healthy people across ages. TCRdb reprocessed the 5' RACE reads via MiXCR and lists one record per CDR3 protein. This sample has roughly 1,300,000 distinct CDR3 sequences, with approximately 59% found just once. Sequenced material: blood. These receptors all stem from a man aged 18 to 35 in good health. The CDR3 runs from the conserved cysteine through the conserved F or W. Fields, in order: V gene, J gene, CDR3 length, D gene, clone size, CDR3 protein, CDR3 DNA. D genes are given only for firm matches. Clone size is shown for a subset of rows, as once, few, many or a class of expanded clone.

TRBV12-5,TRBJ2-5,18,.,.,CASGSGVAVKLDFNEQYF,TGTGCTAGTGGTTCGGGGGTAGCGGTCAAGCTAGATTTCAATGAGCAGTACTTC
TRBV27,TRBJ2-1,13,TRBD1,.,CASSPGTGAQQFF,TGTGCCAGCAGTCCCGGGACAGGGGCTCAGCAGTTCTTC
TRBV20-1,TRBJ2-7,15,TRBD2,.,CSASPSGRATYEQYF,TGCAGTGCTAGTCCTAGCGGGAGGGCCACCTACGAGCAGTACTTC
TRBV7-9,TRBJ2-7,18,.,.,CASSLGRDSEGLAYEQYF,TGTGCCAGCAGCTTGGGAAGGGACTCCGAAGGACTCGCCTACGAGCAGTACTTC
TRBV6-5,TRBJ1-2,14,.,.,CASIPLGTNYGYTF,TGTGCCAGCATCCCCCTCGGCACCAACTATGGCTACACCTTC
TRBV27,TRBJ1-1,16,.,.,CASSPAPTELNTEAFF,TGTGCCAGCAGTCCAGCCCCGACAGAGCTGAACACTGAAGCTTTCTTT
TRBV27,TRBJ1-6,15,TRBD1,.,CPSSWGQDHNSPLHF,TGTCCCAGCAGCTGGGGACAGGATCATAATTCACCCCTCCACTTT
TRBV6-5,TRBJ2-1,17,TRBD1,.,CASSYPGGRGPYNEQFF,TGTGCCAGCAGTTACCCAGGGGGTCGGGGTCCCTACAATGAGCAGTTCTTC
TRBV5-1,TRBJ2-2,14,.,.,CASRMTSYTGELFF,TGCGCCAGCAGGATGACATCATACACCGGGGAGCTGTTTTTT
TRBV7-6,TRBJ2-7,14,.,.,CASREDRTSYEQYF,TGTGCCAGCAGGGAAGACAGGACCTCCTACGAGCAGTACTTC
TRBV20-1,TRBJ1-2,15,TRBD1,.,CSARSRQGVYYGYTF,TGCAGTGCTAGATCCCGTCAGGGGGTATACTATGGCTACACCTTC
TRBV29-1,TRBJ2-5,12,.,few,CSVHPGTETQYF,TGCAGCGTTCACCCGGGGACGGAGACCCAGTACTTC
TRBV6-1,TRBJ2-7,13,TRBD1,.,CASMGGQGYEQYF,TGTGCCAGCATGGGGGGACAGGGCTACGAGCAGTACTTC
TRBV7-2,TRBJ1-2,15,.,.,CDSSLINLGGYGYTF,TGTGACAGCAGCTTAATCAACCTAGGGGGCTATGGCTACACCTTC
TRBV2,TRBJ1-4,15,.,.,CASRRWTSGNEKLFF,TGTGCCAGCAGACGTTGGACATCCGGGAATGAAAAACTGTTTTTT
TRBV12-3/TRBV12-4,TRBJ2-7,16,TRBD1,once,CASSFGGPGQGHEQYF,TGTGCCAGCAGTTTCGGGGGGCCGGGACAGGGCCACGAGCAGTACTTC
TRBV12-3/TRBV12-4,TRBJ2-5,13,.,.,CASTLRPWEAQYF,TGTGCCAGCACCCTAAGACCTTGGGAGGCCCAGTACTTC
TRBV14,TRBJ1-5,18,TRBD1,few,CASSQPRPGQGRFQPQHF,TGTGCCAGCAGCCAACCCCGACCGGGACAGGGACGGTTTCAGCCCCAGCATTTT
TRBV18,TRBJ2-3,16,TRBD1,once,CASSPPETGGPDTQYF,TGTGCCAGCTCACCACCAGAGACAGGGGGACCAGATACGCAGTATTTT
TRBV20-1,TRBJ2-7,13,.,.,CSASSGLNYEQYF,TGCAGTGCTAGTTCAGGACTGAACTACGAGCAGTACTTC
TRBV4-2,TRBJ2-7,15,TRBD1,.,CASSQWGTGGYEQYF,TGTGCCAGCAGCCAATGGGGGACAGGGGGCTACGAGCAGTACTTC
TRBV20-1,TRBJ2-7,13,TRBD2,.,CSAGGLAVREQYF,TGCAGTGCTGGAGGACTAGCGGTAAGGGAGCAGTACTTC
TRBV4-1,TRBJ2-5,11,.,few,CASSQYNEQYF,TGCGCCAGCAGCCAATACAATGAGCAGTACTTC
TRBV9,TRBJ2-1,15,.,.,CASSVVTSSYNEQFF,TGTGCCAGCAGCGTAGTAACGAGCTCCTACAATGAGCAGTTCTTC
TRBV4-2,TRBJ1-2,14,.,.,CASSQAWGESGYTF,TGTGCCAGCAGCCAGGCTTGGGGGGAATCGGGCTACACCTTC
TRBV12-3/TRBV12-4,TRBJ2-3,12,.,.,CASSITWDTQYF,TGTGCCAGCTCGATTACCTGGGATACGCAGTATTTT
TRBV20-1,TRBJ1-1,14,TRBD1,few,CSALAKTGVTEAFF,TGCAGTGCCTTAGCGAAAACAGGGGTGACTGAAGCTTTCTTT
TRBV20-1,TRBJ2-5,14,.,.,CSARNGRAQETQYF,TGCAGTGCCCGTAATGGCAGGGCACAAGAGACCCAGTACTTC
TRBV3-1,TRBJ2-3,16,.,.,CASSPTIPFSTDTQYF,TGTGCCAGCAGCCCAACCATCCCCTTCTCAACAGATACGCAGTATTTT
TRBV6-1,TRBJ1-5,13,.,.,CASSGQNYQPQHF,TGTGCCAGCAGTGGACAGAACTATCAGCCCCAGCATTTT
TRBV2,TRBJ2-4,15,TRBD1,few,CASNQAGQGLNIQYF,TGTGCCAGCAACCAAGCGGGACAGGGACTAAACATTCAGTACTTC
TRBV28,TRBJ1-1,11,.,few,CASSLFTEAFF,TGTGCCAGCAGCTTATTCACTGAAGCTTTCTTT
TRBV27,TRBJ2-7,13,.,.,CASSFKGAYEQYF,TGTGCCAGCAGTTTTAAGGGGGCCTACGAGCAGTACTTC
TRBV30,TRBJ2-7,13,.,few,CAWRPSSSYEQYF,TGTGCCTGGAGGCCCTCCAGCTCCTACGAGCAGTACTTC
TRBV6-6,TRBJ1-1,15,TRBD1,once,CASSAKKTGGSTAFF,TGTGCCAGCAGTGCCAAGAAGACAGGGGGCTCTACGGCTTTCTTT
TRBV7-9,TRBJ2-1,16,.,few,CASSLPTGHTYNEQFF,TGTGCCAGCAGCTTACCGACGGGACATACCTACAATGAGCAGTTCTTC
TRBV29-1,TRBJ1-1,12,.,.,CSVGSGETEAFF,TGCAGCGTTGGCTCCGGGGAGACTGAAGCTTTCTTT
TRBV29-1,TRBJ2-1,13,TRBD1,.,CSAGDSSYNEQFF,TGCAGCGCCGGGGACAGCTCCTACAATGAGCAGTTCTTC
TRBV28,TRBJ2-7,14,.,few,CASSPHPGAYEQYF,TGTGCCAGCAGTCCCCACCCGGGGGCCTACGAGCAGTACTTC
TRBV6-1,TRBJ2-7,14,.,few,CASSERAEAYEQYF,TGTGCCAGCAGTGAAAGGGCAGAGGCCTACGAGCAGTACTTC
TRBV20-1,TRBJ1-2,13,.,.,CSASAAGVYGYTF,TGCAGTGCTAGTGCGGCAGGGGTCTATGGCTACACCTTC
TRBV20-1,TRBJ2-3,18,TRBD2,.,CSAQAQSPGLAATDTQYF,TGCAGTGCCCAAGCTCAATCCCCGGGACTAGCTGCCACAGATACGCAGTATTTT